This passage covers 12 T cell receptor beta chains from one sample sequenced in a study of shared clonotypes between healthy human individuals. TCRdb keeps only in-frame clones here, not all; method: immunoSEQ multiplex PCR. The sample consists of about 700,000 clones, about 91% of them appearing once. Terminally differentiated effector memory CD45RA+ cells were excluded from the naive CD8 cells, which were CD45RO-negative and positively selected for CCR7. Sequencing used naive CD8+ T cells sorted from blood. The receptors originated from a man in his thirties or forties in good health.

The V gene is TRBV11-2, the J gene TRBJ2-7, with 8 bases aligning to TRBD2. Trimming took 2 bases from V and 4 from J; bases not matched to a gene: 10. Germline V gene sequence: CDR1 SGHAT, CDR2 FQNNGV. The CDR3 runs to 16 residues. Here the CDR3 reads CASSLMVAGPLYEQYF. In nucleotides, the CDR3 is TGTGCCAGCAGCTTAATGGTAGCGGGACCTCTATACGAGCAGTACTTC.

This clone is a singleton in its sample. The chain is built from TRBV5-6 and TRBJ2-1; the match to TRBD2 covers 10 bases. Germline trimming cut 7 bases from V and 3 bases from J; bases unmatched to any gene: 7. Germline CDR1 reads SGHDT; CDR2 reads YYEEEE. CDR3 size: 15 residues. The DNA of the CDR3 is TGTGCCAGCGAGCGGGAGGGCCTTATCTACAATGAGCAGTTCTTC. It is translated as CASEREGLIYNEQFF.

CDR3 sequence: CASRPSGRSLYNEQFF. CDR3 DNA: TGCGCCAGCAGGCCGTCCGGCCGTTCGCTCTACAATGAGCAGTTCTTC. The genes are TRBV5-1 and TRBJ2-1, with D unclear. The V gene's germline CDR1 is SGHRS and CDR2 YFSETQ. V was clipped by 5 bases and J by 3 bases, with 18 bases between them. The CDR3 contains 16 residues.

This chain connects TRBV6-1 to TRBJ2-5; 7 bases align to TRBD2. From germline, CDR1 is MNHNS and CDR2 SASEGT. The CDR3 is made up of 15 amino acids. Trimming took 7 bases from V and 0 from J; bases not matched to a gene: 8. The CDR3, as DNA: TGTGCCAGCATGGGGGGGGTCCTCTACCAAGAGACCCAGTACTTC. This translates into CASMGGVLYQETQYF.

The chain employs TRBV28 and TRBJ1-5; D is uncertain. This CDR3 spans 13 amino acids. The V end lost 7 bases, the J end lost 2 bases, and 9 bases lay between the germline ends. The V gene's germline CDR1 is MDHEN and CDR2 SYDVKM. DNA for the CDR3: TGTGCCAGCATCTCAGTAGGCAATCAGCCCCAGCATTTT. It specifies CASISVGNQPQHF.

CDR3 sequence (DNA): TGCGCCAGCAGCTGGGATCTAGCGGGCCACTCCTACGAGCAGTACTTC. This codes for CASSWDLAGHSYEQYF. This chain connects TRBV5-1 to TRBJ2-7; 8 nucleotides agree with TRBD2. V was pared by 3 bases and J by 0 bases, with 8 bases of the junction left unmatched. The germline V gene encodes CDR1 SGHRS and CDR2 YFSETQ. The CDR3 is 16 residues long. The entire variable domain, with the rest obtained from reference TRBV5-1 and TRBJ2-7, is as follows: KAGVTQTPRYLIKTRGQQVTLSCSPISGHRSVSWYQQTPGQGLQFLFEYFSETQRNKGNFPGRFSGRQFSNSRSEMNVSTLELGDSALYLCASSWDLAGHSYEQYFGPGTRLTVT.

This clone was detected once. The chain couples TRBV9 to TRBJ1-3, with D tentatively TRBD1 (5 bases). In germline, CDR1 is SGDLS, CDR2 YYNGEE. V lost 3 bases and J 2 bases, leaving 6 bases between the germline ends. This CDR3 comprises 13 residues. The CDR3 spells CASSEDTGNTIYF. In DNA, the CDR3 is TGTGCCAGCAGCGAGGACACTGGAAACACCATATATTTT.

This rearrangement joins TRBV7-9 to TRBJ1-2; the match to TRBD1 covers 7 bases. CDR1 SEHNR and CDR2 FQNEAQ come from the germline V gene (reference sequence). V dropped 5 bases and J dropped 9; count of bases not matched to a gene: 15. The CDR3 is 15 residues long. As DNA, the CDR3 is TGTGCCAGCAGCGGCGGCGGACAGGAAAATTATCGCTACACCTTC. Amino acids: CASSGGGQENYRYTF.

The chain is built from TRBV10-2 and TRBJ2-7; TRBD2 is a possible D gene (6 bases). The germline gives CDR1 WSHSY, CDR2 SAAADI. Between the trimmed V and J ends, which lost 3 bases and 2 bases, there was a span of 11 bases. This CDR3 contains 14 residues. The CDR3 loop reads CASSDLAKTYEQYF. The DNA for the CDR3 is TGCGCCAGCAGTGACCTAGCGAAGACCTACGAGCAGTACTTC.

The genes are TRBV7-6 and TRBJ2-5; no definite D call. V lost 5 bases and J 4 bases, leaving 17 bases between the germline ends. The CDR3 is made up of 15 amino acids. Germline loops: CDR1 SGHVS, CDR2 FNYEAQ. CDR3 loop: CASSPLLVGRETQYF. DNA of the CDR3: TGTGCCAGCAGCCCCCTCTTGGTGGGCAGAGAGACCCAGTACTTC.

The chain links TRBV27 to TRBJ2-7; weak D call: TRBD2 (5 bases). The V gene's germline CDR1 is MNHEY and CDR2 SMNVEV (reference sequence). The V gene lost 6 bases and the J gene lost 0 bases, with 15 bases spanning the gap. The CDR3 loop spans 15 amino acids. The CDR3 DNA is TGTGCCAGCAGACTAGACACCCGGAGCTCCTACGAGCAGTACTTC. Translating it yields CASRLDTRSSYEQYF.

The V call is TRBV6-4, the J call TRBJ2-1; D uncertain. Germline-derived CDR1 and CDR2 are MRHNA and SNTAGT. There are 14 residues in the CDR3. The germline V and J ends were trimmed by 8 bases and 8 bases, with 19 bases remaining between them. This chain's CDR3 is CASSRVPGVDEQFF. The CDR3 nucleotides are TGTGCCAGCTCACGGGTGCCCGGAGTGGATGAGCAGTTCTTC.